The clone carrying this T cell receptor beta chain appeared many times. V was clipped by 7 bases and J by 3 bases, with 6 bases between them. Germline V gives CDR1 MDHEN, CDR2 SYDVKM. The CDR3 covers 11 residues. Amplification targeted TCR beta CDR3 regions from RNA transcripts. RT-PCR in the first round (using the HTBI primer set) targeted the TCR CDR3. TCRdb reanalysed the multiplex PCR reads using MiXCR and keeps one entry per CDR3 protein. The data show under 350,000 distinct CDR3 sequences, around 13% seen once. These data are taken from a study of T cells in Graves' hyperthyroidism and ophthalmopathy. Overall study context: Blood from the periphery was taken at initial diagnosis, before any treatment.

The source is a middle-aged woman with Graves' hyperthyroidism. Sequencing was done on a sample of blood. V is TRBV28 and J is TRBJ1-2; the D is unclear. CDR3 protein: CASTTYYGYTF. The CDR3 bases are TGTGCCAGCACTACGTACTATGGCTACACCTTC.